This TCR beta chain was sequenced during a study of CD8+ T cells in alopecia areata. Study information: Skin grafts from roughly 6-12-month-old C3H/HeJ donors with spontaneous alopecia were placed on approximately 7-10-week-old female C3H/HeJ mice. Points from the study as a whole: With patients, TCR sharing proved less clear than in mice, a difference possibly related to HLA.

This clone was counted only a few times. Its antigen remains unidentified. Gene names denote mouse genes. The read comes to an end 4 residues before the CDR3 does, leaving the germline J gene to fill in the end. RNA was isolated and reverse transcribed to cDNA, the sequencing template. Measured with immunoSEQ multiplex PCR; TCRdb has only the in-frame clones, and not every one. The specimen has approximately 300,000 clones, none found just once. CDR1 is LGHNA, CDR2 YNLKQL, per germline (reference sequence). The CDR3 sequence is 14 residues long. Cells pooled from cutaneous lymph nodes were sorted on CD4, CD8alpha, NKG2D, NKG2ACE and other markers.

The receptor was isolated from a C3H/HeJ mouse with alopecia areata. This strain's MHC haplotype is H2-k. Sequencing used CD4+ T cells sorted from a lymph node. The chain uses TRBV5 and TRBJ2-7; 7 bases are shared with TRBD1. The CDR3 loop is CASSQEGGTDEQYF. The sequenced part of the CDR3 DNA is TGTGCCAGCAGCCAAGAAGGAGGGACAGAT.